This TCR beta chain emerged from a study of identical twins. Regarding the study as a whole: Invariant MAIT and iNKT cells are populations that could partly confound zero-insertion analyses.

TCRdb itself ran the 5' RACE reads through MiXCR, one entry per CDR3 protein. The data contain some 1,600,000 distinct CDR3 sequences, under 35% of them singletons. Looked up from germline, CDR1 is DFQATT and CDR2 is SNEGSKA (reference sequence). V trimming: 3 bases; J trimming: 6 bases; junction bases outside the gene matches: 11. The CDR3 is 16 amino acids. On this clonotype itself: The antigen is not known.

The source material was cord blood. The sequence came from a newborn girl in good health. The V and J genes are TRBV20-1 and TRBJ2-1, with 10 bases aligning to TRBD2. CDR3 nucleotide sequence: TGCAGTGCTAGGGTCCTTATAGCGGGAGGCTCCAATGAGCAGTTCTTC. Its translation is CSARVLIAGGSNEQFF.